This passage covers 30 T cell receptor beta chains from one sample sequenced in a study of T-cell memory formation after mild COVID-19. One entry per CDR3 protein results from TCRdb running MiXCR on the 5' RACE reads. The table has roughly 600,000 distinct CDR3 sequences, over 15% seen once. The specimen was PBMCs or a T cell subset sorted from them (not recorded which). These receptor sequences come from an adult woman who had mild COVID-19 (a few samples of this study predate the infection). Cell type and time point are not known.

This clonotype was seen many times. The genes are TRBV6-2 or TRBV6-3 and TRBJ1-5; D is ambiguous. Trimming cost V 6 bases and J 4 bases, with 7 bases left between them. Germline V lookup: CDR1 MNHEY, CDR2 SVGEGT. The CDR3 loop spans 12 amino acids. CDR3 DNA sequence: TGTGCCAGCAGATTAGGGAATCAGCCCCAGCATTTT. Protein: CASRLGNQPQHF.

CDR3 DNA sequence: TGTGCCAGCAGCTCCGGGACCTGGTACCAAGAGACCCAGTACTTC. It is translated as CASSSGTWYQETQYF. The J gene is TRBJ2-5, the V gene TRBV7-2, with D perhaps TRBD1 or TRBD2 (5 bases each). The CDR3 has 15 residues. Germline V gives CDR1 SGHTA, CDR2 FQGNSA. Trimming removed 4 bases from V and 0 bases from J, with 12 bases in between.

This clonotype was counted a few times. The rearrangement joins TRBV6-4 to TRBJ1-2; D is uncertain. Looked up from germline, CDR1 is MRHNA and CDR2 is SNTAGT. The V end was cut by 10 bases, the J end by 0 bases, with 9 bases between. The CDR3 loop spans 12 amino acids. The CDR3 nucleotides read TGTGCCATCGCATCCCCTAACTATGGCTACACCTTC. Its protein is CAIASPNYGYTF.

The chain combines TRBV5-4 with TRBJ1-2; TRBD1 agrees at 7 bases. From germline, CDR1 is SGHNT and CDR2 YYREEE (reference sequence). Germline trimming cut 3 bases from V and 4 bases from J; bases unmatched to any gene: 6. This CDR3 is built from 14 residues. CDR3 protein: CASSWGQLVYGYTF. The CDR3, as DNA: TGTGCCAGCAGCTGGGGACAGCTCGTCTATGGCTACACCTTC.

The table lists this clonotype with a few counts. The V and J genes are TRBV5-6 and TRBJ2-3; unclear D gene. Germline-derived CDR1 and CDR2 are SGHDT and YYEEEE. V was trimmed by 4 bases and J by 2 bases, leaving 11 bases between them. The CDR3 length is 14 residues. The CDR3 reads CASSPLQTTDTQYF. CDR3 DNA sequence: TGTGCCAGCAGCCCGCTGCAAACCACAGATACGCAGTATTTT.

In this sample, this clonotype turned up a few times. The chain has TRBV2 and TRBJ2-3, with 9 nucleotides matching TRBD2. With V trimmed by 7 bases and J by 2 bases, 10 bases remained unmatched. CDR3 length equals 16 residues. CDR1 and CDR2 (germline): SNHLY, FYNNEI. The CDR3 spells CASITIAGAFTDTQYF. DNA for the CDR3: TGTGCCAGCATTACCATAGCGGGGGCCTTCACAGATACGCAGTATTTT.

This clonotype has only a few counts. The rearrangement uses TRBV7-6 and TRBJ2-2, with unresolved D. Germline assignment: CDR1 SGHVS and CDR2 FNYEAQ. Trimming removed 1 base at V and 5 bases at J, with 14 bases between. The CDR3 spans 16 residues. The CDR3 protein is CASSLVVGVRTGELFF. The CDR3 DNA reads as TGTGCCAGCAGCTTAGTTGTAGGAGTCAGGACCGGGGAGCTGTTTTTT. The whole variable domain, remainder taken from reference TRBV7-6 and TRBJ2-2, is GAGVSQSPRYKVTKRGQDVALRCDPISGHVSLYWYRQALGQGPEFLTYFNYEAQQDKSGLPNDRFSAERPEGSISTLTIQRTEQRDSAMYRCASSLVVGVRTGELFFGEGSRLTVL.

This clonotype was counted only a few times. The rearrangement links TRBV24-1 to TRBJ2-3; D is perhaps TRBD2 (6 bases). V was pared by 5 bases and J by 4 bases, with 24 bases between. CDR1 is KGHDR and CDR2 is SFDVKD in the germline V gene. The CDR3 spans 18 residues. CDR3 bases: TGTGCCACCAGTGCACGGGCGACTCCATCCGGGGAGGCAGATACGCAGTATTTT. It yields the protein CATSARATPSGEADTQYF.

This clonotype was detected a few times. The gene calls are TRBV7-9 and TRBJ1-2, with 7 bases aligning to TRBD1. This CDR3 has 18 residues. V shed 6 bases, J shed 3 bases, and the junction held 19 bases outside the gene matches. Germline values: CDR1 SEHNR, CDR2 FQNEAQ (reference sequence). DNA for the CDR3: TGTGCCAGCAGGACCTATCAAGGGGCAGGGGGAGAGGACTATGGCTACACCTTC. Amino acids: CASRTYQGAGGEDYGYTF.

The J gene is TRBJ1-1, the V gene TRBV29-1; D gene unclear. The CDR3 has 12 amino acids. Germline loops: CDR1 SQVTM, CDR2 ANQGSEA. V lost 6 bases, J lost 0 bases, and 8 bases lay in between. CDR3 nucleotides: TGCAGCGTGCGCGGACTGAACACTGAAGCTTTCTTT. It is translated as CSVRGLNTEAFF.

The V gene is TRBV7-9, the J gene TRBJ2-6; possible D gene TRBD1, 6 bases. Trimming pared 5 bases from V and 0 bases from J, leaving 17 bases between. This CDR3 has 18 residues. Per germline, CDR1 SEHNR and CDR2 FQNEAQ (reference sequence). DNA of the CDR3: TGTGCCAGCAGCCTACTGGGGGCGTCAAACTCTGGGGCCAACGTCCTGACTTTC. It is translated as CASSLLGASNSGANVLTF.

The chain combines TRBV10-3 with TRBJ1-1; D is possibly TRBD1 (5 bases). This CDR3 region has 16 residues. Trimming shortened V by 4 bases and J by 3 bases, and 18 bases separated the two germline ends. Germline loops: CDR1 ENHRY, CDR2 SYGVKD. The CDR3 DNA is TGTGCCATCAGTGGGGGGGTACTACGTGGGGACACTGAAGCTTTCTTT. Its protein product is CAISGGVLRGDTEAFF.

The gene calls are TRBV5-6 and TRBJ2-1, with D maybe TRBD2 (6 bases). V was pared by 1 base and J by 10 bases, with 9 bases between. Germline loops: CDR1 SGHDT, CDR2 YYEEEE. The CDR3 is 12 residues long. In nucleotides, the CDR3 is TGTGCCAGCAGCTTGAGGAGCGGGGAGCAGTTCTTC. Its translation: CASSLRSGEQFF.

This clonotype was observed a handful of times. The V and J genes are TRBV11-2 and TRBJ1-6; possibly TRBD1 for D (5 bases). CDR3 size: 16 residues. Looked up from germline, CDR1 is SGHAT and CDR2 is FQNNGV. The germline V and J ends were trimmed by 4 bases and 4 bases, with 14 bases remaining between them. Here the CDR3 DNA reads TGTGCCAGCAGCTCCCGGCAGGGCACATATAATTCACCCCTCCACTTT. Amino acids: CASSSRQGTYNSPLHF.

The chain combines TRBV5-1 with TRBJ2-5; 10 nucleotides align to TRBD2. This CDR3 region has 16 residues. CDR1 and CDR2 (germline): SGHRS, YFSETQ. Unmatched junction bases numbered 8, after V lost 4 bases and J lost 2 bases. CDR3 DNA sequence: TGCGCCAGCAGCCCGTACCCAGCGGGGGGGCAAGAGACCCAGTACTTC. Translation gives CASSPYPAGGQETQYF.

This clonotype appeared a few times. The rearrangement joins TRBV18 to TRBJ2-1, with 11 bases lining up with TRBD2. V lost 6 bases and J lost 6; bases outside the gene matches: 10. The germline V gene has CDR1 KGHSH and CDR2 LQKENI. This CDR3 contains 16 residues. The CDR3 is CASSLSGGVGGNEQFF. CDR3 DNA: TGTGCCAGCTCCCTTAGCGGGGGGGTCGGCGGCAATGAGCAGTTCTTC.

The table lists this clonotype with a few counts. The chain is built from TRBV6-5 and TRBJ2-1; TRBD2 matches at 14 bases. V lost 0 bases and J lost 3; bases outside the gene matches: 1. The germline gives CDR1 MNHEY, CDR2 SVGAGI. CDR3 length: 17 amino acids. CDR3 sequence: CASSYSGTSGSYNEQFF. The CDR3 nucleotides are TGTGCCAGCAGTTACTCGGGGACTAGCGGGAGCTACAATGAGCAGTTCTTC.

This clonotype came up a few times. The V gene is TRBV12-3 or TRBV12-4, the J gene TRBJ2-5, with 7 bases aligning to TRBD1. V shed 6 bases and J 6 bases; nucleotides not matched to a gene: 10. This CDR3 is built from 14 residues. The CDR3 is CASSLRGSMKTQYF. CDR3 nucleotide sequence: TGTGCCAGCAGCCTCAGGGGGTCGATGAAGACCCAGTACTTC.

This clonotype has a handful of counts. The chain couples TRBV29-1 to TRBJ1-1, with a weak D call TRBD1 (5 bases). Per germline, CDR1 SQVTM and CDR2 ANQGSEA. Trimming shortened V by 4 bases and J by 2 bases, and 14 bases separated the two germline ends. The CDR3 extends over 14 amino acids. CDR3 sequence reads: CSVGWRGGNTEAFF. Written as DNA, the CDR3 is TGCAGCGTTGGCTGGAGGGGTGGAAACACTGAAGCTTTCTTT.

The CDR3 nucleotides read TGTGCCAGCAGCGTACTAGCGGGAGAACTTAGCACAGATACGCAGTATTTT. Residues: CASSVLAGELSTDTQYF. The rearrangement uses TRBV9 and TRBJ2-3; 10 nucleotides match TRBD2. There are 17 residues in the CDR3. After removal of 1 base from V and 0 bases from J, the junction contained 5 bases not matched to a gene. Looked up from germline, CDR1 is SGDLS and CDR2 is YYNGEE.

The V call is TRBV5-1, the J call TRBJ2-2; a possible D gene is TRBD2 (6 bases). The CDR3 sequence is 16 residues long. Per germline, CDR1 SGHRS and CDR2 YFSETQ. The V and J ends lost 0 bases and 3 bases respectively, with 12 bases between them. CDR3 in amino acids: CASSLAWSGHTGELFF. In DNA form, the CDR3 reads TGCGCCAGCAGCTTGGCCTGGAGCGGGCACACCGGGGAGCTGTTTTTT. The variable domain in full, completed from reference TRBV5-1 and TRBJ2-2, reads KAGVTQTPRYLIKTRGQQVTLSCSPISGHRSVSWYQQTPGQGLQFLFEYFSETQRNKGNFPGRFSGRQFSNSRSEMNVSTLELGDSALYLCASSLAWSGHTGELFFGEGSRLTVL.

In this sample, this clonotype turned up a few times. The chain joins TRBV4-1 to TRBJ2-7; unclear D gene. Looked up from germline, CDR1 is MGHRA and CDR2 is YSYEKL. V lost 3 bases, J lost 4 bases, and 10 bases lay in between. The CDR3 contains 13 residues. CDR3 loop: CASSHGGGYEQYF. The CDR3 coding sequence is TGCGCCAGCAGCCACGGTGGTGGGTACGAGCAGTACTTC.

V is TRBV2 and J is TRBJ2-1; D remains unclear. The germline V gene encodes CDR1 SNHLY and CDR2 FYNNEI. Trimming left V 3 bases short and J 8 bases short, with 11 bases between. The CDR3 totals 13 residues. The CDR3 loop is CASSDLMNHEQFF. DNA of the CDR3: TGTGCCAGCAGTGATCTGATGAACCATGAGCAGTTCTTC. The full variable domain, with the rest looked up from reference TRBV2 and TRBJ2-1, is EPEVTQTPSHQVTQMGQEVILRCVPISNHLYFYWYRQILGQKVEFLVSFYNNEISEKSEIFDDQFSVERPDGSNFTLKIRSTKLEDSAMYFCASSDLMNHEQFFGPGTRLTVL.

This clonotype has at least ten counts. V usage is TRBV12-3 or TRBV12-4 and J usage is TRBJ2-7; 12 bases fit TRBD1. This CDR3 region has 15 residues. V shed 5 bases, J shed 6 bases, and the junction held 8 bases outside the gene matches. CDR3 bases: TGTGCCAGCAGTGTGTGGGGACAGGGGGCTGGCGAGCAGTACTTC. This encodes CASSVWGQGAGEQYF.

This clonotype was seen a few times. This rearrangement joins TRBV5-1 to TRBJ2-3, with 14 nucleotides matching TRBD2. Germline V gene sequence: CDR1 SGHRS, CDR2 YFSETQ. Trimming cost V 6 bases and J 0 bases; bases outside gene matches: 6. The CDR3 length is 17 residues. This CDR3 is CASTRTSGGRSTDTQYF. The CDR3 coding sequence is TGCGCCAGCACCCGGACTAGCGGGGGGCGGAGCACAGATACGCAGTATTTT.

This clonotype turned up a few times. The chain joins TRBV5-1 to TRBJ2-1; 10 bases are shared with TRBD1. Germline CDR1 SGHRS, CDR2 YFSETQ. J lost 7 bases, V lost 0 bases, and 4 bases had no gene match. This CDR3 comprises 15 residues. CDR3 sequence (DNA): TGCGCCAGCAGCTTGGGACAGGGGGCACGGAATGAGCAGTTCTTC. Translation: CASSLGQGARNEQFF. Drawing the rest from reference TRBV5-1 and TRBJ2-1, the complete variable domain is KAGVTQTPRYLIKTRGQQVTLSCSPISGHRSVSWYQQTPGQGLQFLFEYFSETQRNKGNFPGRFSGRQFSNSRSEMNVSTLELGDSALYLCASSLGQGARNEQFFGPGTRLTVL.

This rearrangement joins TRBV12-3 or TRBV12-4 to TRBJ2-2, with D maybe TRBD1 (6 bases). Trimming left V 11 bases short and J 2 bases short, with 15 bases between. The CDR3 consists of 14 residues. CDR3: CAFATGHNTGELFF. As DNA, the CDR3 is TGTGCCTTTGCCACAGGGCATAACACCGGGGAGCTGTTTTTT.

The chain links TRBV29-1 to TRBJ2-1, with 11 bases fitting TRBD1. Germline V gene sequence: CDR1 SQVTM, CDR2 ANQGSEA. CDR3 length equals 14 residues. V shed 2 bases and J 6 bases; nucleotides not matched to a gene: 3. Here the CDR3 DNA reads TGCAGCGTTGAATGGACAGGGGGCATCAATGAGCAGTTCTTC. This encodes CSVEWTGGINEQFF.

The chain carries TRBV2 and TRBJ2-3; 8 bases agree with TRBD1. CDR1 is SNHLY and CDR2 is FYNNEI in the germline V gene. The CDR3 runs 12 residues. After removal of 6 bases from V and 4 bases from J, the junction contained 0 bases not matched to a gene. The DNA for the CDR3 is TGTGCCAGCAGGGACAGGGCAGATACGCAGTATTTT. Its protein is CASRDRADTQYF. The variable domain in full, completed from reference TRBV2 and TRBJ2-3, reads EPEVTQTPSHQVTQMGQEVILRCVPISNHLYFYWYRQILGQKVEFLVSFYNNEISEKSEIFDDQFSVERPDGSNFTLKIRSTKLEDSAMYFCASRDRADTQYFGPGTRLTVL.

This clonotype was seen at least ten times. This chain joins TRBV5-1 and TRBJ2-5; 9 bases agree with TRBD1. The CDR3 extends over 16 amino acids. V gave up 4 bases and J gave up 2 bases; unmatched junction bases: 9. Germline CDR1 reads SGHRS; CDR2 reads YFSETQ. Here the CDR3 reads CASSVGGTGNQETQYF. CDR3 coding DNA: TGCGCCAGCAGCGTGGGAGGGACAGGGAATCAAGAGACCCAGTACTTC.